The following is a TCR beta chain sequence with its context. The antigen is unknown. As for time point: persistent/refractory GD, antithyroid drugs over 5 years with positive TRAb. Construction of the TCR library relied on RNA isolated from PBMCs. The source of the patients was an endocrinology department in Xi'an, China. The data derive from a study of regulatory T cells in long-lasting Graves disease. Study as a whole: Over 5 years of antithyroid drugs plus positive TSH receptor antibodies defined persistent Graves' disease.

The germline gives CDR1 LNHDA, CDR2 SQIVND (reference sequence). J gave up 6 bases and V 1 base, and 7 bases lay outside the gene matches. The CDR3 has 15 amino acids. Researchers made TCR beta libraries by using iRepertoire HTBI primers and running Arm-PCR on CDR3 regions. TCRdb passed the multiplex PCR reads through MiXCR, listing each CDR3 protein once. This table holds 700,000 or so distinct CDR3 sequences, 25% to 35% found once. Findings of the study overall: Segments TRBV28, TRBJ1-2 and TRBJ2-5 showed preferential usage in persistent disease.

The receptor comes from a female donor with Graves disease. The V gene is TRBV19, the J gene TRBJ1-2; 8 positions match TRBD1. This specimen was peripheral blood mononuclear cells (PBMCs), taken when the disease was refractory, from a patient treated with antithyroid drugs. DNA of the CDR3: TGTGCCAGTAGTATAGCTGGACAGGGACCCCATGGCTACACCTTC. As protein: CASSIAGQGPHGYTF.